The 6 T cell receptor beta chains given below trace back to one sample, sequenced in a study of blood T cell repertoires in COVID-19. TCRdb's copy holds only in-frame clones and misses some; the assay was immunoSEQ multiplex PCR. The repertoire has around 49,000 clones, roughly four fifths of them found once; the top ten carry about 2.9%. The specimen sequenced was peripheral blood. Every receptor here comes from an older woman with acute or convalescent COVID-19.

The chain joins TRBV18 to TRBJ1-2; no firm D call. CDR1 KGHSH and CDR2 LQKENI come from the germline V gene. The CDR3 spans 13 residues. V was cut by 3 bases and J by 3 bases, with 8 bases left in between. CDR3 amino acids: CASSPGRDYGYTF. DNA for the CDR3: TGTGCCAGCTCACCTGGGCGGGACTATGGCTACACCTTC. The full variable domain, its missing parts supplied by reference TRBV18 and TRBJ1-2, is NAGVMQNPRHLVRRRGQEARLRCSPMKGHSHVYWYRQLPEEGLKFMVYLQKENIIDESGMPKERFSAEFPKEGPSILRIQQVVRGDSAAYFCASSPGRDYGYTFGSGTRLTVV.

The J gene is TRBJ1-2, the V gene TRBV11-1; D is uncertain. The germline V gene encodes CDR1 SGHAT and CDR2 FQDESV (reference sequence). With 6 bases removed from V and 7 bases from J, the gap between germline ends came to 15 bases. CDR3 length: 13 amino acids. CDR3 bases: TGTGCCAGCAGGGCCACATCAGTTCCTGGCTACACCTTC. Translation gives CASRATSVPGYTF.

The rearrangement uses TRBV4-1 and TRBJ2-1; the D is unclear. With 1 base removed from V and 3 bases from J, the gap between germline ends came to 13 bases. Per the germline V gene, CDR1 is MGHRA and CDR2 is YSYEKL. CDR3 length: 16 amino acids. The CDR3 bases are TGCGCCAGCAGCCAAGTTATGGCAGACAACTACAATGAGCAGTTCTTC. Encoded protein: CASSQVMADNYNEQFF.

CDR3 nucleotide sequence: TGTGCCATCAGGCTGTGGGCGGGAGAGATCTTCGAGCAGTACTTC. Translated: CAIRLWAGEIFEQYF. The V and J genes are TRBV10-3 and TRBJ2-7; 7 nucleotides line up with TRBD2. V lost 6 bases, J lost 6 bases, and 14 bases stayed unmatched. Germline V lookup: CDR1 ENHRY, CDR2 SYGVKD. The CDR3 spans 15 residues.

V is TRBV6-1 and J is TRBJ2-5; D perhaps matches TRBD2 (6 bases). Germline V gene sequence: CDR1 MNHNS, CDR2 SASEGT. CDR3 length equals 13 residues. The V end was cut by 2 bases, the J end by 7 bases, with 11 bases between. The CDR3 bases are TGTGCCAGCAGTGAACGAGCGGGTGCGACCCAGTACTTC. It codes for CASSERAGATQYF.

The chain has TRBV2 and TRBJ2-1, with 8 bases lining up with TRBD2. The germline CDR1 and CDR2 sequences are SNHLY and FYNNEI. V was clipped by 7 bases and J by 4 bases; unmatched bases: 6. The CDR3 is made up of 14 amino acids. CDR3 nucleotide sequence: TGTGCCAGCATCAGGCTAGCGGGTTACAATGAGCAGTTCTTC. Its translation is CASIRLAGYNEQFF.